Included here is one TCR beta chain sequence, with context. The data stem from a study of cytomegalovirus exposure and HLA in healthy donors. Study in general: The approximately 120 validation repertoires used the same platform as the 600 to 750 first-cohort repertoires (as reported by a later analysis).

The repertoire was sequenced with immunoSEQ multiplex PCR; TCRdb's copy has only in-frame clones and lacks some. The table lists around 98,000 clones, roughly nine tenths of them singletons. Trimming cost V 7 bases and J 4 bases; bases outside gene matches: 4. The length of the CDR3 is 13 residues. The germline gives CDR1 LGHNT, CDR2 FRNRAP. This TCR was recovered from a man in his late teens or twenties in good health and CMV-seropositive. Sequencing used PBMCs. The chain employs TRBV12-5 and TRBJ1-5; 7 nucleotides align to TRBD1. CDR3 residues: CASAPDRNQPQHF. CDR3 sequence (DNA): TGTGCTAGTGCCCCGGACAGGAATCAGCCCCAGCATTTT.